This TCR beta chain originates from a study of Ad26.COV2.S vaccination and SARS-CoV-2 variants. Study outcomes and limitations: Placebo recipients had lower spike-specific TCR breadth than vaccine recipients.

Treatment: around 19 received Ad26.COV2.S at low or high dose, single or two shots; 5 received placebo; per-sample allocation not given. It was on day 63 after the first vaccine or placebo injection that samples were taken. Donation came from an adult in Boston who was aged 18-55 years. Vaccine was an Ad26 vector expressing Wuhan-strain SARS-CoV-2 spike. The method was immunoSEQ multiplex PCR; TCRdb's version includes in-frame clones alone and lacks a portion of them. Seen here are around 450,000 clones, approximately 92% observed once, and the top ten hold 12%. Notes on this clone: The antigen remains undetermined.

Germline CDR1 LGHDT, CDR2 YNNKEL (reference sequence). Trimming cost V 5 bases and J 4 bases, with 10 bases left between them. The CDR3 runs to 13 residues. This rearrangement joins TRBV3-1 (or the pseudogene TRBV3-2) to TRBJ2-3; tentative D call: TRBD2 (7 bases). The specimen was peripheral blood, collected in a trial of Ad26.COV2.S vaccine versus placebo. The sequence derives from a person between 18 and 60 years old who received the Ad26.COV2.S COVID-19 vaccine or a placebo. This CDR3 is CASSSGGPDTQYF. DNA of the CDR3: TGTGCCAGCAGCTCCGGGGGGCCAGATACGCAGTATTTT.